Reported below is one TCR beta chain. Its specificity is not known. The read ends 3 residues early relative to the CDR3; the germline J gene fills the gap. Genomic DNA, averaging around 1,200 ng per sample, yielded TCR beta CDR3 via immunoSEQ. Sequenced by immunoSEQ multiplex PCR; TCRdb stores in-frame clones only, minus some. The sample has roughly 30,000 clones, and its top ten clones hold about 22%. Germline V gene sequence: CDR1 SQVTM, CDR2 ANQGSEA. The CDR3 is 10 amino acids. The sample originates from a study of T cells in women clearing cervical HPV infection. Study as a whole: Cases: HPV16-related CIN3 or worse on histology, 2 invasive cancers. Control women cleared a single incident HPV16 infection within 12 months. General study points: Repertoire richness, not evenness, was significantly elevated in CIN3+ cases versus controls.

This rearrangement joins TRBV29-1 to TRBJ1-1; D unresolved. This sequence was found in a woman between 18 and 70 years old with a cervical HPV16 infection that either progressed to CIN3+ or cleared (not recorded which). Sequencing input: blood buffy coat. CDR3 bases read: TGCAGCGTTAGAACAAACGAA. It translates to CSVRTNE. The entire CDR3 reads CSVRTNEAFF.